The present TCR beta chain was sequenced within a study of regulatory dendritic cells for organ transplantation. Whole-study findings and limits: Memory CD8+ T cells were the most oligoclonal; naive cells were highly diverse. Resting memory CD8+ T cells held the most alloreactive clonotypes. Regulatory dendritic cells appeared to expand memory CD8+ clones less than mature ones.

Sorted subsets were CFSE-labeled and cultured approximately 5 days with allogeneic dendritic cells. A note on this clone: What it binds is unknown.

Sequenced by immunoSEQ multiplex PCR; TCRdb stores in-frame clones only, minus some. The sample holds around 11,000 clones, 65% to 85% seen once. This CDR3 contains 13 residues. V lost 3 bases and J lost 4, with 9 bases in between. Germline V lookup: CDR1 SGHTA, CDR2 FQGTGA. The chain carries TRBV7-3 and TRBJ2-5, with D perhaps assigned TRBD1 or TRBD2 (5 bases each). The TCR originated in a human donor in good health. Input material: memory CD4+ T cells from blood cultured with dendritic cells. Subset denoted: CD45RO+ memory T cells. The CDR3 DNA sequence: TGTGCCAGCAGCTTTGCGAGGGGAGAGACCCAGTACTTC. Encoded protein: CASSFARGETQYF.